The sequence of this T cell receptor beta chain was determined in a study of cytotoxic CD8 clonotypes in ibrutinib-treated CLL. Some clones are missing from TCRdb's copy, which holds only in-frame ones; the method was immunoSEQ multiplex PCR. The sample holds some 43,000 clones, 55% to 80% seen once. The germline V and J ends were trimmed by 4 bases and 4 bases, with 5 bases remaining between them. There are 12 residues in the CDR3. From germline, CDR1 is MNHEY and CDR2 SVGAGI. The chain employs TRBV6-5 and TRBJ2-4; D remains ambiguous. Specimen: PBMCs, collected after 12 months of ibrutinib treatment. The receptor was isolated from a human donor with chronic lymphocytic leukemia. Here the CDR3 reads CASSSYKNIQYF. The CDR3 region has the DNA TGTGCCAGCAGTTCCTATAAAAACATTCAGTACTTC.